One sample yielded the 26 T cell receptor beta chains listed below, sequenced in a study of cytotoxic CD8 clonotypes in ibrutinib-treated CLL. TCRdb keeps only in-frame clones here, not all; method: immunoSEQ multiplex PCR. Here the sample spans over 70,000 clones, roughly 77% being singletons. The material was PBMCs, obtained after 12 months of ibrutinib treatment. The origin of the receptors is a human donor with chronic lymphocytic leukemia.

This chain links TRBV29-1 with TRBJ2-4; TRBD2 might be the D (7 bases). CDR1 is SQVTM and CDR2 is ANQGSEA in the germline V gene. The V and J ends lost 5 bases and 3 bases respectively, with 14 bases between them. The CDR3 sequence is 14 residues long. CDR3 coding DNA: TGCAGCGTTACCCAGGGGAGGGGCAAAAACATTCAGTACTTC. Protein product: CSVTQGRGKNIQYF.

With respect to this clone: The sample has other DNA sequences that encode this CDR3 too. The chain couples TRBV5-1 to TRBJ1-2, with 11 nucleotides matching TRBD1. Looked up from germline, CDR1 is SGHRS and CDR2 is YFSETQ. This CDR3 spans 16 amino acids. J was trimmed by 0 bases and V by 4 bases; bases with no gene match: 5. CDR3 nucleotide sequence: TGCGCCAGCAGCCCCGGACAGGGGGCCGCTAACTATGGCTACACCTTC. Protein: CASSPGQGAANYGYTF. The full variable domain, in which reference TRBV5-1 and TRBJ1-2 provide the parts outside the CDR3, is KAGVTQTPRYLIKTRGQQVTLSCSPISGHRSVSWYQQTPGQGLQFLFEYFSETQRNKGNFPGRFSGRQFSNSRSEMNVSTLELGDSALYLCASSPGQGAANYGYTFGSGTRLTVV.

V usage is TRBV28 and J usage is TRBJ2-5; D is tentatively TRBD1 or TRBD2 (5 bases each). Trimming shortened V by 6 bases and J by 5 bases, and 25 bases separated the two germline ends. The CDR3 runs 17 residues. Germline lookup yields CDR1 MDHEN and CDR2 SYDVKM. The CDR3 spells CASSPHGVRGIRETQYF. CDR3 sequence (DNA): TGTGCCAGCAGCCCACATGGGGTGAGGGGTATACGGGAGACCCAGTACTTC.

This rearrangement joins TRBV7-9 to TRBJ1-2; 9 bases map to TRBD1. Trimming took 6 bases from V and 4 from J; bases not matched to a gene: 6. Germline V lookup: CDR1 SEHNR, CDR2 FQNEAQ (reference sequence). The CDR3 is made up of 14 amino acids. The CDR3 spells CASREGQGFYGYTF. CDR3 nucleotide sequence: TGTGCCAGCAGGGAAGGACAGGGGTTCTATGGCTACACCTTC.

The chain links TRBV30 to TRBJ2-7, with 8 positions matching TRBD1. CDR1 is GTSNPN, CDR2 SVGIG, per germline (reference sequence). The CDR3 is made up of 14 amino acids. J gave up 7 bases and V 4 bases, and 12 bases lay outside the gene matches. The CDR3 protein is CAWTGQGLLREQYF. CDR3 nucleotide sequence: TGTGCCTGGACTGGACAGGGACTCCTAAGGGAGCAGTACTTC.

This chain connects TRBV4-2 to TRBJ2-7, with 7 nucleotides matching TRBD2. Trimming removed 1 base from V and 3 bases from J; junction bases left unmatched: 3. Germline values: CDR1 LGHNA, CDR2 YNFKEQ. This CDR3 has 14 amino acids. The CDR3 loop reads CASSQVGGNYEQYF. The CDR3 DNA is TGTGCCAGCAGCCAAGTGGGGGGGAACTACGAGCAGTACTTC.

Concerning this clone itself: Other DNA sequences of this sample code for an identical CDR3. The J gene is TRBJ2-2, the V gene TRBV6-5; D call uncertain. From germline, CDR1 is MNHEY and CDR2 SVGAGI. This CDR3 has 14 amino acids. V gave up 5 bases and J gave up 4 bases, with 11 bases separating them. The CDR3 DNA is TGTGCCAGCAGTCCCCGGGTCCTCACCGGGGAGCTGTTTTTT. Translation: CASSPRVLTGELFF.

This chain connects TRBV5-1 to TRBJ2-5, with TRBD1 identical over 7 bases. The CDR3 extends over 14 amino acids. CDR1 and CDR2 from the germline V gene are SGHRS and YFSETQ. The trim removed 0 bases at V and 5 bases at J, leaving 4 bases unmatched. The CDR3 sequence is CASSLGGGRETQYF. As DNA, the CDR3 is TGCGCCAGCAGCTTGGGAGGGGGCAGGGAGACCCAGTACTTC. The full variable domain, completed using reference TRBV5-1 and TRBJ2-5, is KAGVTQTPRYLIKTRGQQVTLSCSPISGHRSVSWYQQTPGQGLQFLFEYFSETQRNKGNFPGRFSGRQFSNSRSEMNVSTLELGDSALYLCASSLGGGRETQYFGPGTRLLVL.

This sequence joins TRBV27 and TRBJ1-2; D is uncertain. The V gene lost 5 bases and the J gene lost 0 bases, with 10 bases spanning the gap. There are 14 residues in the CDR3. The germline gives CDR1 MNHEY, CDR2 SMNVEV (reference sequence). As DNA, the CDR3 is TGTGCCAGCAGTCCCCAAAGCGCTAACTATGGCTACACCTTC. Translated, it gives CASSPQSANYGYTF.

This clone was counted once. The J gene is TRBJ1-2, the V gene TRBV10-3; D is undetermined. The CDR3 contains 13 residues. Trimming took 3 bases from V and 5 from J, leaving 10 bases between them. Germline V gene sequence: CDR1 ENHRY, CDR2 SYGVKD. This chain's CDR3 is CAISEEVLYGYTF. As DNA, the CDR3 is TGTGCCATCAGTGAAGAGGTTCTTTATGGCTACACCTTC.

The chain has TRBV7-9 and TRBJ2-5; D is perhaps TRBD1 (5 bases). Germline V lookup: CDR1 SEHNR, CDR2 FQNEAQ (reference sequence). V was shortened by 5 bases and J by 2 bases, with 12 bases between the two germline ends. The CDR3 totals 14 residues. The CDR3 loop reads CASSRQTRQETQYF. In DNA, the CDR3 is TGTGCCAGCAGCCGACAGACTCGTCAAGAGACCCAGTACTTC.

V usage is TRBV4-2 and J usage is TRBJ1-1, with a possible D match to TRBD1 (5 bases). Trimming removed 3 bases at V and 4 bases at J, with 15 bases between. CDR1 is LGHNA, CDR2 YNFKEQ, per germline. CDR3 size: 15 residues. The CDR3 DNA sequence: TGTGCCAGCAGCCACATCTTCCGGGGGAGCACTGAAGCTTTCTTT. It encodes CASSHIFRGSTEAFF.

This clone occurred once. In nucleotides, the CDR3 is TGTGCCAGCAGCACCAGTCCAGGGATGAACACTGAAGCTTTCTTT. Amino acid sequence: CASSTSPGMNTEAFF. V is TRBV11-2 and J is TRBJ1-1; D perhaps matches TRBD1 (5 bases). V was shortened by 5 bases and J by 0 bases, with 13 bases between the two germline ends. This CDR3 has 15 residues. The germline V gene encodes CDR1 SGHAT and CDR2 FQNNGV.

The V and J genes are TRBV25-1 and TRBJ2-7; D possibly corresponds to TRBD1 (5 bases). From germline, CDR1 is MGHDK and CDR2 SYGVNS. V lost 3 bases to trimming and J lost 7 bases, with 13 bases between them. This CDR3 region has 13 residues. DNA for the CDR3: TGTGCCAGCAGTGATTACAGGATCTCGGAGCAGTACTTC. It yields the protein CASSDYRISEQYF.

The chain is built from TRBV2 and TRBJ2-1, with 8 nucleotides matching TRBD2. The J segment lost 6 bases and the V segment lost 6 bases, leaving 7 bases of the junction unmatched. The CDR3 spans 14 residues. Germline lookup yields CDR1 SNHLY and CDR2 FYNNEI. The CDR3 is CASRLVAGTNEQFF. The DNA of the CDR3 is TGTGCCAGCAGGCTGGTAGCGGGAACCAATGAGCAGTTCTTC.

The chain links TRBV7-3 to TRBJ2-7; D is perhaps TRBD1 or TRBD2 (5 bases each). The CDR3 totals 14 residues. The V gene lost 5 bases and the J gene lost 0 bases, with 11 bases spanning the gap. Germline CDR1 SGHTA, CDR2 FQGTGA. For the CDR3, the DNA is TGTGCCAGCAGCATCGACGGGACCTCCTACGAGCAGTACTTC. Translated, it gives CASSIDGTSYEQYF.

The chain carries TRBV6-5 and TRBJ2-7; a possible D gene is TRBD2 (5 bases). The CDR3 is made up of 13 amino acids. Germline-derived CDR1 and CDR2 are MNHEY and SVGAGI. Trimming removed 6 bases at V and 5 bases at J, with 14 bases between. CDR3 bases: TGTGCCAGCAGCCCCCCGGGAAGGGACGAGCAGTACTTC. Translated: CASSPPGRDEQYF.

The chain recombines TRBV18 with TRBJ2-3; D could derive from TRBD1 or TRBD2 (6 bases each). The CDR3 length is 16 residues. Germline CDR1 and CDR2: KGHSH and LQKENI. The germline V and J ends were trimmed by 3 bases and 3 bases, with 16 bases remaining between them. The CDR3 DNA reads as TGTGCCAGCTCACCCCCACGCGGAGGGGGGACAGATACGCAGTATTTT. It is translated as CASSPPRGGGTDTQYF.

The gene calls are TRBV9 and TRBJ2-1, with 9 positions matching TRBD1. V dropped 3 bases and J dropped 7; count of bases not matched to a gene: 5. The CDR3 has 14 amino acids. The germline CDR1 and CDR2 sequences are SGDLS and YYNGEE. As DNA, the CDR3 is TGTGCCAGCAGCGCAGGACAGGGGAGGAATGAGCAGTTCTTC. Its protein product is CASSAGQGRNEQFF.

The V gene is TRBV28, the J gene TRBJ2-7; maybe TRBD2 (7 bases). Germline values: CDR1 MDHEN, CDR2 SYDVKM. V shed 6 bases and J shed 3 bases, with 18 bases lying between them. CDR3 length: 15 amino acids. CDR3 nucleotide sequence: TGTGCCAGCAGCCTGTTTGGGGGGGCGTTCTACGAGCAGTACTTC. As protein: CASSLFGGAFYEQYF.

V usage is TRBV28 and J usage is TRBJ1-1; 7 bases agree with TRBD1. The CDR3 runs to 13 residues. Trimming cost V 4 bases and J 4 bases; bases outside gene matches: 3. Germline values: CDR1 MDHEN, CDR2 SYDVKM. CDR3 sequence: CASSSPGGTEAFF. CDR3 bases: TGTGCCAGCAGTTCCCCAGGGGGCACTGAAGCTTTCTTT. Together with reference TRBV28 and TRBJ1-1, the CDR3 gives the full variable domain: DVKVTQSSRYLVKRTGEKVFLECVQDMDHENMFWYRQDPGLGLRLIYFSYDVKMKEKGDIPEGYSVSREKKERFSLILESASTNQTSMYLCASSSPGGTEAFFGQGTRLTVV.

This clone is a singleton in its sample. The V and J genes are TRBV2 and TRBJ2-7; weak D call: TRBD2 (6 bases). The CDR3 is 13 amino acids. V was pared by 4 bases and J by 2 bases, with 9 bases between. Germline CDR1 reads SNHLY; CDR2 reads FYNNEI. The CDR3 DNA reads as TGTGCCAGCAGTGGTAGCGGTACCTACGAGCAGTACTTC. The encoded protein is CASSGSGTYEQYF.

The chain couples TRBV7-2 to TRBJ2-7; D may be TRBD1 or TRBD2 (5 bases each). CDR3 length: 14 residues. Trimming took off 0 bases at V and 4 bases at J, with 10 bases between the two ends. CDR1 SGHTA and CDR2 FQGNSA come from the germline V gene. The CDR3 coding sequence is TGTGCCAGCAGCTTAGCGAGGGGCTTATACGAGCAGTACTTC. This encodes CASSLARGLYEQYF.

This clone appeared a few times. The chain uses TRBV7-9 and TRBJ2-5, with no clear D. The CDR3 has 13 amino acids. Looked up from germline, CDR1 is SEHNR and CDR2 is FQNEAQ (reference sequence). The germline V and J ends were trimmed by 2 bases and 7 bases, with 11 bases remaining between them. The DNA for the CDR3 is TGTGCCAGCAGCTTAAGTGGCTCAGGGACCCAGTACTTC. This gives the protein CASSLSGSGTQYF.

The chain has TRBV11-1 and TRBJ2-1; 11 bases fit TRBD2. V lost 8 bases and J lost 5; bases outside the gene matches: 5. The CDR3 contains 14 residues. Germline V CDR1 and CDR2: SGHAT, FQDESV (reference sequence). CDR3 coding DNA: TGTGCCAGCGCCGGGACTAGCGGCAACAATGAGCAGTTCTTC. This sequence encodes CASAGTSGNNEQFF.

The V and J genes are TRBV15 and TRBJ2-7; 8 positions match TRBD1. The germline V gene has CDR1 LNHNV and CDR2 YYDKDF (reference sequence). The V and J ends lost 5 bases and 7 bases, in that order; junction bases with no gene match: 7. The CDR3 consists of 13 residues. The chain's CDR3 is CATSGRGLGEQYF. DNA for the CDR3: TGTGCCACCAGCGGCAGGGGGCTGGGAGAGCAGTACTTC. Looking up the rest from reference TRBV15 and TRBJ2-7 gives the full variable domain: DAMVIQNPRYQVTQFGKPVTLSCSQTLNHNVMYWYQQKSSQAPKLLFHYYDKDFNNEADTPDNFQSRRPNTSFCFLDIRSPGLGDTAMYLCATSGRGLGEQYFGPGTRLTVT.